This is a list of T cell receptor beta chains from one sample in a study of shared clonotypes between healthy human individuals. Assay used: immunoSEQ multiplex PCR; TCRdb lists only in-frame clones, some missing. The sample carries 2 million to 2.5 million clones, more than 90% recorded once. What was sequenced was naive CD4+ T cells sorted from blood. The origin of the receptors is a man between 18 and 29 years old in good health. Each CDR3 is given without its conserved first and last residue. D genes are given only for firm matches.

d_call: -
v_call: TRBV5-6
j_call: TRBJ2-7
cdr3_aa: ASSLRYEQY

d_call: TRBD1
v_call: TRBV29-1
j_call: TRBJ1-3
cdr3_aa: SARQGENTIY

d_call: -
v_call: TRBV6-1
j_call: TRBJ2-7
cdr3_aa: ASSGKAGSGREQY

d_call: -
v_call: TRBV7-9
j_call: TRBJ1-4
cdr3_aa: ASSLAAVPTNEKLF

d_call: -
v_call: TRBV5-1
j_call: TRBJ2-1
cdr3_aa: ASSLKNEQF

d_call: TRBD1
v_call: TRBV18
j_call: TRBJ2-7
cdr3_aa: ASSGRTGVLGEQY

d_call: -
v_call: TRBV5-5
j_call: TRBJ1-6
cdr3_aa: ASSLESSYNSPLH

d_call: -
v_call: TRBV5-4
j_call: TRBJ2-3
cdr3_aa: ASSRDGGTDTQY

d_call: -
v_call: TRBV6-1
j_call: TRBJ2-3
cdr3_aa: ASSVRGSTDTQY

d_call: TRBD1
v_call: TRBV7-9
j_call: TRBJ1-1
cdr3_aa: ASSPGTGWAEAF

d_call: -
v_call: TRBV5-1
j_call: TRBJ1-1
cdr3_aa: ASSFQAGTNTEAF

d_call: -
v_call: TRBV30
j_call: TRBJ2-1
cdr3_aa: AWSATGFGRSYNEQF

d_call: -
v_call: TRBV18
j_call: TRBJ1-5
cdr3_aa: ASSQENQQPQH

d_call: TRBD2
v_call: TRBV6-1
j_call: TRBJ2-5
cdr3_aa: ASSARGSGSIETQY

d_call: -
v_call: TRBV11-2
j_call: TRBJ2-3
cdr3_aa: ASSLRRGAGDTQY

d_call: -
v_call: TRBV11-1
j_call: TRBJ2-5
cdr3_aa: ASSLASGVETQY

d_call: -
v_call: TRBV30
j_call: TRBJ2-7
cdr3_aa: AWSGGLADEQY

d_call: TRBD1
v_call: TRBV18
j_call: TRBJ2-7
cdr3_aa: ASSPQGQGLHEQY

d_call: -
v_call: TRBV15
j_call: TRBJ2-7
cdr3_aa: ATSRDTQGFRKY

d_call: TRBD2
v_call: TRBV5-1
j_call: TRBJ2-2
cdr3_aa: ASSLDPGGSTGELF

d_call: -
v_call: TRBV10-2
j_call: TRBJ2-7
cdr3_aa: ASSAAVQY

d_call: -
v_call: TRBV9
j_call: TRBJ2-2
cdr3_aa: ASSVGQLDTGELF

d_call: -
v_call: TRBV7-2
j_call: TRBJ2-2
cdr3_aa: ASSRTVNTGELF

d_call: -
v_call: TRBV10-1
j_call: TRBJ2-7
cdr3_aa: ASSESDREQY

d_call: -
v_call: TRBV21-1
j_call: TRBJ2-1
cdr3_aa: ASSKEAGPYNEQF

d_call: -
v_call: TRBV28
j_call: TRBJ1-1
cdr3_aa: ASSLYRDKAF

d_call: -
v_call: TRBV4-1
j_call: TRBJ2-5
cdr3_aa: ASSQLPTTKETQY

d_call: TRBD1
v_call: TRBV6-5
j_call: TRBJ2-7
cdr3_aa: ASRPSGQASYEQY

d_call: -
v_call: TRBV30
j_call: TRBJ2-7
cdr3_aa: AWKSLGGEQY

d_call: -
v_call: TRBV30
j_call: TRBJ2-6
cdr3_aa: AWTGDGSGANVLT

d_call: TRBD1
v_call: TRBV6-5
j_call: TRBJ1-1
cdr3_aa: ASSFGTAGTEAF

d_call: -
v_call: TRBV11-2
j_call: TRBJ2-1
cdr3_aa: ASSLERDEQF

d_call: -
v_call: TRBV5-1
j_call: TRBJ2-7
cdr3_aa: ASSLSLSYEQY

d_call: TRBD1
v_call: TRBV7-9
j_call: TRBJ1-2
cdr3_aa: ASSVHRGPNYGYT

d_call: -
v_call: TRBV30
j_call: TRBJ1-5
cdr3_aa: AWTLGGMATNQPQH

d_call: -
v_call: TRBV9
j_call: TRBJ2-7
cdr3_aa: ASSVTSGGIDEQY

d_call: -
v_call: TRBV2
j_call: TRBJ1-4
cdr3_aa: ASSEFRATNEKLF

d_call: -
v_call: TRBV6-5
j_call: TRBJ1-2
cdr3_aa: ASSYDGQYGYT